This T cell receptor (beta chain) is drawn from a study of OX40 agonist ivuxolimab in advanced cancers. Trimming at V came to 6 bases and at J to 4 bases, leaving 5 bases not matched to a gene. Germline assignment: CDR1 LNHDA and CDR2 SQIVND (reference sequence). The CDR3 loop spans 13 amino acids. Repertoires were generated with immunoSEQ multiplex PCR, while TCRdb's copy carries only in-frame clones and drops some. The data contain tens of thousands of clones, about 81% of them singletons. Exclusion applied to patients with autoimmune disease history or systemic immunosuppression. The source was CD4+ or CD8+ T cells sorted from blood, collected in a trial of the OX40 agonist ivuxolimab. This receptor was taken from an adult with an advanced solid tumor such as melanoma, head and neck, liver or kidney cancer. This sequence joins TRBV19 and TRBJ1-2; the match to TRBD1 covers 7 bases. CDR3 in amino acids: CASRRGPGYGYTF. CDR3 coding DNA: TGTGCCAGTAGGAGGGGGCCGGGCTATGGCTACACCTTC.